These 15 T cell receptor beta chains share one sample of origin, sequenced in a study of Ad26.COV2.S vaccination and SARS-CoV-2 variants. Assay used: immunoSEQ multiplex PCR; TCRdb lists only in-frame clones, some missing. The sample holds about 350,000 clones; about 91% are singletons and the top ten take about 3.9%. Sequences were derived from peripheral blood, sampled after recovery from COVID-19. The receptors stem from a human donor who had recovered from COVID-19.

This clone appeared once. V usage is TRBV5-1 and J usage is TRBJ2-5; TRBD2 matches at 11 bases. This CDR3 comprises 16 residues. Germline loops: CDR1 SGHRS, CDR2 YFSETQ. V lost 2 bases to trimming and J lost 4 bases; unmatched junction nucleotides: 7. The CDR3 bases are TGCGCCAGCAGCTTCGGTAGCGGGGGGGCGGGAGAGACCCAGTACTTC. Translating gives CASSFGSGGAGETQYF.

This chain links TRBV6-5 with TRBJ2-7, with 10 nucleotides matching TRBD1. This CDR3 spans 13 amino acids. From germline, CDR1 is MNHEY and CDR2 SVGAGI. J gave up 4 bases and V 7 bases, and 4 bases lay outside the gene matches. DNA of the CDR3: TGTGCCAGCAAGGGACAGGGGTGGTACGAGCAGTACTTC. This translates into CASKGQGWYEQYF.

V gene TRBV6-5 combines with J gene TRBJ1-1, with 8 positions matching TRBD1. There are 14 residues in the CDR3. Germline CDR1 is MNHEY and CDR2 is SVGAGI. V shed 5 bases and J 9 bases; nucleotides not matched to a gene: 11. The CDR3 region has the DNA TGTGCCAGCAGTATTCACACAGGGGGGGCTAAAGCTTTCTTT. Its translation: CASSIHTGGAKAFF.

The chain couples TRBV5-8 to TRBJ2-5, with 16 bases fitting TRBD2. Germline assignment: CDR1 SGHTS and CDR2 YDEGEE. This CDR3 region has 17 residues. The J segment lost 1 base and the V segment lost 4 bases, leaving 4 bases of the junction unmatched. For the CDR3, the DNA is TGTGCCAGCAGCGAAGGGACTAGCGGGGGGGTCCAAGAGACCCAGTACTTC. The encoded protein is CASSEGTSGGVQETQYF. Full variable domain (rest looked up from reference TRBV5-8 and TRBJ2-5): EAGVTQSPTHLIKTRGQQATLRCSPISGHTSVYWYQQALGLGLQFLLWYDEGEERNRGNFPPRFSGRQFPNYSSELNVNALELEDSALYLCASSEGTSGGVQETQYFGPGTRLLVL.

This clone was counted only a few times. The rearrangement joins TRBV25-1 to TRBJ1-6; 10 nucleotides line up with TRBD1. V lost 3 bases and J lost 9; bases outside the gene matches: 2. This CDR3 contains 14 residues. Germline V lookup: CDR1 MGHDK, CDR2 SYGVNS. The CDR3 spells CASSETGGASPLHF. CDR3 in DNA: TGTGCCAGCAGTGAGACAGGGGGCGCTTCACCCCTCCACTTT. Together with reference TRBV25-1 and TRBJ1-6, the CDR3 gives the full variable domain: EADIYQTPRYLVIGTGKKITLECSQTMGHDKMYWYQQDPGMELHLIHYSYGVNSTEKGDLSSESTVSRIRTEHFPLTLESARPSHTSQYLCASSETGGASPLHFGNGTRLTVT.

The CDR3 loop reads CASSLAGSDTQYF. The CDR3 bases are TGTGCCAGCAGCTTAGCGGGGTCAGATACGCAGTATTTT. The chain has TRBV7-2 and TRBJ2-3; D is unresolved. Per the germline V gene, CDR1 is SGHTA and CDR2 is FQGNSA. V was cut by 0 bases and J by 4 bases, with 5 bases left in between. The CDR3 has 13 residues.

The chain has TRBV5-4 and TRBJ2-1; TRBD2 agrees at 12 bases. CDR3 length: 18 residues. The V gene's germline CDR1 is SGHNT and CDR2 YYREEE (reference sequence). V was clipped by 0 bases and J by 3 bases; unmatched bases: 7. The CDR3: CASSLGLAGAGVYNEQFF. The CDR3 DNA reads as TGTGCCAGCAGCTTGGGACTAGCGGGGGCCGGGGTCTACAATGAGCAGTTCTTC.

The chain couples TRBV6-6 to TRBJ2-1, with 7 bases fitting TRBD2. The germline V gene encodes CDR1 MNHNY and CDR2 SVGAGI (reference sequence). This CDR3 has 14 residues. The CDR3 here is CAVAPAGEYNEQFF. The DNA of the CDR3 is TGTGCTGTCGCACCGGCGGGGGAGTACAATGAGCAGTTCTTC.

There are a few counts of this clone. V and J are TRBV3-1 (or the pseudogene TRBV3-2) and TRBJ1-6, with D possibly TRBD1 on 6 matching bases. V was cut by 7 bases and J by 7 bases, with 11 bases left in between. The CDR3 sequence is 13 residues long. Germline V CDR1 and CDR2: LGHDT, YNNKEL (reference sequence). CDR3 residues: CASNRAGNSPLHF. The CDR3 DNA sequence: TGTGCCAGCAACAGGGCTGGGAATTCACCCCTCCACTTT.

The chain joins TRBV14 to TRBJ1-6; unclear D gene. CDR1 SGHDN and CDR2 FVKESK come from the germline V gene. CDR3 length equals 14 residues. The V end lost 5 bases, the J end lost 6 bases, and 11 bases lay between the germline ends. This CDR3 reads CASSLDGGNSPLHF. The CDR3 DNA reads TGTGCCAGCAGCTTGGACGGCGGTAATTCACCCCTCCACTTT.

The chain's CDR3 is CASSEKGPGNIQYF. The CDR3 bases are TGCGCCAGCAGTGAGAAGGGCCCGGGAAACATTCAGTACTTC. The chain joins TRBV5-1 to TRBJ2-4; unclear D gene. Looked up from germline, CDR1 is SGHRS and CDR2 is YFSETQ. The CDR3 loop spans 14 amino acids. The V end lost 5 bases, the J end lost 6 bases, and 15 bases lay between the germline ends. Full variable domain (remainder filled in from reference TRBV5-1 and TRBJ2-4): KAGVTQTPRYLIKTRGQQVTLSCSPISGHRSVSWYQQTPGQGLQFLFEYFSETQRNKGNFPGRFSGRQFSNSRSEMNVSTLELGDSALYLCASSEKGPGNIQYFGAGTRLSVL.

On this clone itself: Other DNA sequences from this sample encode an identical CDR3 as well. This sequence joins TRBV15 and TRBJ2-2; D not certain. Germline CDR1 LNHNV, CDR2 YYDKDF (reference sequence). CDR3 size: 15 residues. V was trimmed by 0 bases and J by 0 bases, leaving 5 bases between them. The CDR3 DNA reads TGTGCCACCAGCAGAGATCGGACGAACACCGGGGAGCTGTTTTTT. This translates into CATSRDRTNTGELFF. The variable domain in full, with the rest retrieved from reference TRBV15 and TRBJ2-2, is DAMVIQNPRYQVTQFGKPVTLSCSQTLNHNVMYWYQQKSSQAPKLLFHYYDKDFNNEADTPDNFQSRRPNTSFCFLDIRSPGLGDTAMYLCATSRDRTNTGELFFGEGSRLTVL.

The chain recombines TRBV5-6 with TRBJ1-4; 7 bases agree with TRBD1. Losses at the gene ends were 2 bases for V and 8 bases for J; bases not matched to a gene: 6. Germline V CDR1 and CDR2: SGHDT, YYEEEE. The CDR3 runs to 14 residues. The CDR3, as DNA: TGTGCCAGCAGCTTCGGGACAGAGGACGAAAAACTGTTTTTT. It codes for CASSFGTEDEKLFF.

As DNA, the CDR3 is TGTGCCAGTAGTATAGCGGGTGGGTTCGATTCACCCCTCCACTTT. Encoded protein: CASSIAGGFDSPLHF. This chain uses TRBV19 with TRBJ1-6; no clear D. V was clipped by 1 base and J by 8 bases, with 12 bases between them. CDR3 length: 15 amino acids. Germline-derived CDR1 and CDR2 are LNHDA and SQIVND (reference sequence).

V usage is TRBV29-1 and J usage is TRBJ1-1; 8 nucleotides line up with TRBD1. There are 13 residues in the CDR3. J was trimmed by 8 bases and V by 6 bases; bases with no gene match: 11. Germline V gives CDR1 SQVTM, CDR2 ANQGSEA. The chain's CDR3 is CSVGPGTGREAFF. CDR3 DNA sequence: TGCAGCGTCGGACCAGGGACAGGTAGAGAAGCTTTCTTT.